The 31 T cell receptor beta chains given below trace back to one sample, sequenced in a study of blood T cell repertoires in COVID-19. Some clones are missing from TCRdb's copy, which holds only in-frame ones; the method was immunoSEQ multiplex PCR. This table holds more than 300,000 clones, 70% to 90% found once. Material for sequencing was PBMCs or T cells enriched from blood (not recorded which). Receptors were obtained from a woman aged 25 to 39 who had recovered from COVID-19.

This clone was seen a few times. The chain uses TRBV7-9 and TRBJ1-2, with D perhaps matching TRBD1 (5 bases). Trimming left V 8 bases short and J 6 bases short, with 19 bases between. This CDR3 spans 14 amino acids. Germline V lookup: CDR1 SEHNR, CDR2 FQNEAQ (reference sequence). The CDR3 DNA reads TGTGCCAGCTCCCCATCGGAGGGGCGGAATGGCTACACCTTC. This gives the protein CASSPSEGRNGYTF.

The J gene is TRBJ1-2, the V gene TRBV10-3, with 8 nucleotides matching TRBD1. J lost 5 bases, V lost 6 bases, and 8 bases had no gene match. The germline V gene has CDR1 ENHRY and CDR2 SYGVKD. The CDR3 is made up of 14 amino acids. The CDR3 region is CAIRADRERYGYTF. CDR3 DNA sequence: TGTGCCATCAGGGCGGACAGGGAGAGGTATGGCTACACCTTC.

This chain connects TRBV7-9 to TRBJ1-5; 7 bases map to TRBD1. V lost 4 bases to trimming and J lost 7 bases; unmatched junction nucleotides: 10. Germline V lookup: CDR1 SEHNR, CDR2 FQNEAQ (reference sequence). The CDR3 extends over 15 amino acids. CDR3 in amino acids: CASSSGQGEGQPQHF. The DNA for the CDR3 is TGTGCCAGCAGCTCGGGGCAGGGGGAAGGGCAGCCCCAGCATTTT.

The chain uses TRBV29-1 and TRBJ2-2; D unresolved. The CDR3 spans 12 residues. Between the trimmed V and J ends, which lost 3 bases and 6 bases, there was a span of 8 bases. CDR1 and CDR2 from the germline V gene are SQVTM and ANQGSEA. The CDR3 loop is CSVDSPPGELFF. CDR3 DNA sequence: TGCAGCGTTGACAGTCCCCCCGGGGAGCTGTTTTTT.

The chain couples TRBV6-5 to TRBJ1-2; D possibly corresponds to TRBD1 (6 bases). V was clipped by 6 bases and J by 6 bases, with 14 bases between them. Looked up from germline, CDR1 is MNHEY and CDR2 is SVGAGI. The CDR3 covers 13 residues. CDR3 residues: CASSRTDYDGYTF. CDR3 DNA sequence: TGTGCCAGCAGCCGGACAGACTACGATGGCTACACCTTC.

V gene TRBV19 combines with J gene TRBJ1-1; D might be TRBD1 (5 bases). Germline CDR1 LNHDA, CDR2 SQIVND (reference sequence). There are 15 residues in the CDR3. V lost 10 bases to trimming and J lost 5 bases, with 23 bases between them. The CDR3 bases are TGTGCCACTGGGGGGGGGACGGTCGTAGGGACTGAAGCTTTCTTT. Translating gives CATGGGTVVGTEAFF.

This chain links TRBV7-2 with TRBJ1-5; D may be TRBD1 (6 bases). The germline V gene encodes CDR1 SGHTA and CDR2 FQGNSA. V was shortened by 1 base and J by 2 bases, with 12 bases between the two germline ends. The CDR3 contains 16 residues. CDR3 in amino acids: CASSLVGGGGNQPQHF. The CDR3 DNA follows: TGTGCCAGCAGCTTAGTGGGGGGGGGCGGCAATCAGCCCCAGCATTTT. The full variable domain, rest sourced from reference TRBV7-2 and TRBJ1-5, is GAGVSQSPSNKVTEKGKDVELRCDPISGHTALYWYRQSLGQGLEFLIYFQGNSAPDKSGLPSDRFSAERTGGSVSTLTIQRTQQEDSAVYLCASSLVGGGGNQPQHFGDGTRLSIL.

This chain links TRBV3-1 (or the pseudogene TRBV3-2) with TRBJ2-3; 10 positions match TRBD2. Germline trimming cut 4 bases from V and 1 base from J; bases unmatched to any gene: 11. The CDR3 totals 18 residues. From germline, CDR1 is LGHDT and CDR2 YNNKEL (reference sequence). CDR3 nucleotide sequence: TGTGCCAGCAGCCCCGAAGCCCCCCTAGCGGGGGGCACAGATACGCAGTATTTT. This sequence encodes CASSPEAPLAGGTDTQYF.

This chain joins TRBV30 and TRBJ1-5; 7 positions match TRBD1. CDR3 length equals 14 residues. The V gene end was trimmed by 5 bases and the J gene end by 5 bases; junction bases not matched to a gene: 9. The V gene's germline CDR1 is GTSNPN and CDR2 SVGIG (reference sequence). CDR3 loop: CAWSKGRGYQPQHF. CDR3 in DNA: TGTGCCTGGTCCAAAGGCAGGGGGTATCAGCCCCAGCATTTT. Combining the CDR3 with reference TRBV30 and TRBJ1-5 gives the whole variable domain SQTIHQWPATLVQPVGSPLSLECTVEGTSNPNLYWYRQAAGRGLQLLFYSVGIGQISSEVPQNLSASRPQDRQFILSSKKLLLSDSGFYLCAWSKGRGYQPQHFGDGTRLSIL.

The chain recombines TRBV5-1 with TRBJ1-1; the match to TRBD1 covers 7 bases. The CDR3 loop spans 15 amino acids. Germline lookup yields CDR1 SGHRS and CDR2 YFSETQ. V lost 4 bases, J lost 3 bases, and 9 bases stayed unmatched. In DNA, the CDR3 is TGCGCCAGCAGCAGGGACAGCTTGGGGGACACTGAAGCTTTCTTT. Translation: CASSRDSLGDTEAFF.

The chain employs TRBV27 and TRBJ1-1, with a tentative D call TRBD1 (5 bases). Germline values: CDR1 MNHEY, CDR2 SMNVEV (reference sequence). V gave up 0 bases and J gave up 5 bases, with 13 bases separating them. The CDR3 covers 15 residues. CDR3 sequence (DNA): TGTGCCAGCAGTTTATCCCCCCGGGGGTGGACTGAAGCTTTCTTT. It encodes CASSLSPRGWTEAFF.

The chain links TRBV5-1 to TRBJ1-5; no definite D call. The V end was cut by 0 bases, the J end by 5 bases, with 6 bases between. The CDR3 runs 13 residues. In germline, CDR1 is SGHRS, CDR2 YFSETQ. Here the CDR3 reads CASSLAFDQPQHF. DNA of the CDR3: TGCGCCAGCAGCTTGGCCTTCGATCAGCCCCAGCATTTT. Looking up the rest from reference TRBV5-1 and TRBJ1-5 gives the full variable domain: KAGVTQTPRYLIKTRGQQVTLSCSPISGHRSVSWYQQTPGQGLQFLFEYFSETQRNKGNFPGRFSGRQFSNSRSEMNVSTLELGDSALYLCASSLAFDQPQHFGDGTRLSIL.

The rearrangement links TRBV11-3 to TRBJ2-2, with TRBD1 matching 7 bases. V was clipped by 3 bases and J by 0 bases; unmatched bases: 4. Germline values: CDR1 SGHNT, CDR2 YENEEA. The CDR3 runs 16 residues. CDR3: CASSLGQGANTGELFF. The CDR3 DNA sequence: TGTGCCAGCAGCTTGGGGCAGGGGGCGAACACCGGGGAGCTGTTTTTT.

The chain recombines TRBV7-2 with TRBJ1-1; no reliable D call. Germline values: CDR1 SGHTA, CDR2 FQGNSA. The CDR3 consists of 14 residues. The ends were cut back, 1 base at V and 1 base at J, with 7 bases in the middle. The CDR3 nucleotides are TGTGCCAGCAGCTTAGTTCGGGGGAACACTGAAGCTTTCTTT. Protein sequence: CASSLVRGNTEAFF.

The sample holds one count of this clone. V usage is TRBV7-2 and J usage is TRBJ2-7, with a tentative D call TRBD2 (5 bases). The CDR3 has 14 amino acids. V was cut by 1 base and J by 2 bases, with 9 bases left in between. CDR1 is SGHTA and CDR2 is FQGNSA in the germline V gene. In DNA, the CDR3 is TGTGCCAGCAGCTTAGGAGGGTCTCCCTACGAGCAGTACTTC. Translated: CASSLGGSPYEQYF. Full variable domain (outside the CDR3, taken from reference TRBV7-2 and TRBJ2-7): GAGVSQSPSNKVTEKGKDVELRCDPISGHTALYWYRQSLGQGLEFLIYFQGNSAPDKSGLPSDRFSAERTGGSVSTLTIQRTQQEDSAVYLCASSLGGSPYEQYFGPGTRLTVT.

The chain joins TRBV27 to TRBJ2-2; 8 nucleotides align to TRBD1. The CDR3 is 16 amino acids. Looked up from germline, CDR1 is MNHEY and CDR2 is SMNVEV (reference sequence). J gave up 4 bases and V 2 bases, and 6 bases lay outside the gene matches. CDR3 coding DNA: TGTGCCAGCAGTTTAGGGGGACAGGCATCCACCGGGGAGCTGTTTTTT. The encoded protein is CASSLGGQASTGELFF.

This clone was seen a few times. The J gene is TRBJ2-1, the V gene TRBV9; 11 bases fit TRBD1. Germline values: CDR1 SGDLS, CDR2 YYNGEE. CDR3 size: 18 residues. Unmatched junction bases numbered 14, after V lost 4 bases and J lost 5 bases. CDR3 residues: CASSPLGQGVLGDNEQFF. In DNA form, the CDR3 reads TGTGCCAGCAGCCCCCTGGGACAGGGGGTCCTAGGGGACAATGAGCAGTTCTTC.

The chain joins TRBV6-6 to TRBJ1-3; 7 nucleotides match TRBD1. Germline CDR1 and CDR2: MNHNY and SVGAGI (reference sequence). V lost 2 bases and J lost 5; bases outside the gene matches: 3. CDR3 length equals 14 residues. CDR3 in amino acids: CASSYEGARNTIYF. Written as DNA, the CDR3 is TGTGCCAGCAGTTACGAGGGGGCTAGAAACACCATATATTTT.

The chain is built from TRBV7-2 and TRBJ2-3, with 7 bases fitting TRBD1. The J segment lost 6 bases and the V segment lost 5 bases, leaving 14 bases of the junction unmatched. CDR1 and CDR2 (germline): SGHTA, FQGNSA. The CDR3 contains 16 residues. DNA for the CDR3: TGTGCCAGCAGCCAGGCAGGGACAGCCCATCTTGATACGCAGTATTTT. As protein: CASSQAGTAHLDTQYF. Based on the CDR3 plus reference TRBV7-2 and TRBJ2-3, the full variable domain is GAGVSQSPSNKVTEKGKDVELRCDPISGHTALYWYRQSLGQGLEFLIYFQGNSAPDKSGLPSDRFSAERTGGSVSTLTIQRTQQEDSAVYLCASSQAGTAHLDTQYFGPGTRLTVL.

Only a few counts were recorded for this clone. The chain couples TRBV21-1 to TRBJ2-3; no DNA check was done on the table's D call, TRBD2. TRBV21-1 is tagged as a pseudogene. CDR3 length: 13 amino acids. CDR3 DNA: TGTGCCAGCAGCAACCCTAGAAAGGATACGCAGTATTTT. This sequence encodes CASSNPRKDTQYF.

The chain couples TRBV4-1 to TRBJ2-4; D uncertain. This CDR3 has 15 amino acids. Trimming took off 0 bases at V and 6 bases at J, with 12 bases between the two ends. Germline lookup yields CDR1 MGHRA and CDR2 YSYEKL. The CDR3 sequence: CASSQELPGLNIQYF. The CDR3 DNA sequence: TGCGCCAGCAGCCAAGAACTTCCTGGGCTAAACATTCAGTACTTC.

V is TRBV5-1 and J is TRBJ2-7; 7 bases align to TRBD2. The germline V gene has CDR1 SGHRS and CDR2 YFSETQ. V was pared by 3 bases and J by 1 base, with 4 bases of the junction left unmatched. The CDR3 loop spans 14 amino acids. The CDR3: CASSSDGGSYEQYF. The CDR3 DNA reads as TGCGCCAGCAGCTCGGACGGGGGGTCCTACGAGCAGTACTTC. The full variable domain, in which reference TRBV5-1 and TRBJ2-7 provide the parts outside the CDR3, is KAGVTQTPRYLIKTRGQQVTLSCSPISGHRSVSWYQQTPGQGLQFLFEYFSETQRNKGNFPGRFSGRQFSNSRSEMNVSTLELGDSALYLCASSSDGGSYEQYFGPGTRLTVT.

The chain is built from TRBV5-5 and TRBJ1-2; 8 bases map to TRBD1. Germline V gives CDR1 SGHKS, CDR2 YYEKEE (reference sequence). V lost 4 bases to trimming and J lost 3 bases; unmatched junction nucleotides: 11. The CDR3 loop spans 16 amino acids. In nucleotides, the CDR3 is TGTGCCAGCAGCCTATACAGGGGGAGCTTCGACTATGGCTACACCTTC. Translated: CASSLYRGSFDYGYTF.

The rearrangement joins TRBV7-9 to TRBJ1-3, with 7 nucleotides matching TRBD1. The germline V gene has CDR1 SEHNR and CDR2 FQNEAQ (reference sequence). J was trimmed by 0 bases and V by 10 bases; bases with no gene match: 6. This CDR3 has 14 residues. CDR3 nucleotide sequence: TGTGCCAACTCGGGACAGAACTCTGGAAACACCATATATTTT. It translates to CANSGQNSGNTIYF.

The chain carries TRBV7-3 and TRBJ1-4; 8 bases fit TRBD1. V shed 5 bases and J 8 bases; nucleotides not matched to a gene: 4. The CDR3 totals 13 residues. Germline lookup yields CDR1 SGHTA and CDR2 FQGTGA. Written as DNA, the CDR3 is TGTGCCAGCAGCCGCCGACAGGGGGAAAAACTGTTTTTT. It is translated as CASSRRQGEKLFF.

The genes are TRBV30 and TRBJ2-7; TRBD1 matches 8 bases. V gave up 7 bases and J gave up 11 bases; unmatched junction bases: 16. The CDR3 contains 13 residues. Germline CDR1 and CDR2: GTSNPN and SVGIG (reference sequence). The CDR3 sequence is CASSWTGNSRKYF. The CDR3 bases are TGTGCCTCATCCTGGACAGGGAACTCCCGCAAGTACTTC.

The chain carries TRBV27 and TRBJ2-5, with D possibly matching TRBD1 (6 bases). The V end was cut by 4 bases, the J end by 6 bases, with 18 bases between. The germline V gene encodes CDR1 MNHEY and CDR2 SMNVEV (reference sequence). CDR3 size: 15 residues. CDR3 sequence (DNA): TGTGCCAGCAGTTCGAATTACAGGGTTGGGAAGACCCAGTACTTC. Its translation is CASSSNYRVGKTQYF.

CDR3 sequence reads: CASGVSGGPGDTQYF. CDR3 sequence (DNA): TGTGCCAGCGGGGTAAGCGGGGGGCCGGGAGATACGCAGTATTTT. The chain employs TRBV9 and TRBJ2-3; 9 positions match TRBD2. Per the germline V gene, CDR1 is SGDLS and CDR2 is YYNGEE. V shed 7 bases, J shed 5 bases, and the junction held 11 bases outside the gene matches. The CDR3 extends over 15 amino acids.

This clone occurred a few times. This chain connects TRBV9 to TRBJ1-3; 8 bases map to TRBD1. The CDR3 is 15 amino acids. V gave up 5 bases and J gave up 2 bases; unmatched junction bases: 6. Germline lookup yields CDR1 SGDLS and CDR2 YYNGEE. The CDR3 region is CASSGTRGPGNTIYF. CDR3 in DNA: TGTGCCAGCAGTGGAACCAGGGGGCCTGGAAACACCATATATTTT.

The chain links TRBV5-1 to TRBJ2-5; weak D call: TRBD2 (5 bases). V was cut by 4 bases and J by 5 bases, with 12 bases left in between. This CDR3 has 13 amino acids. Germline V CDR1 and CDR2: SGHRS, YFSETQ. The CDR3 DNA sequence: TGCGCCAGCAGCAAGGCGGGTTTGGAGACCCAGTACTTC. As protein: CASSKAGLETQYF.

This sequence joins TRBV18 and TRBJ1-5, with TRBD1 matching over 8 bases. J was trimmed by 0 bases and V by 5 bases; bases with no gene match: 9. The germline CDR1 and CDR2 sequences are KGHSH and LQKENI. The CDR3 is 17 amino acids. For the CDR3, the DNA is TGTGCCAGCTCAGCAACGCAGGGGGCGAATAGCAATCAGCCCCAGCATTTT. It codes for CASSATQGANSNQPQHF.